Shown below are 4 T cell receptor beta chains from a single sample sequenced in a study of blood T cell repertoires in COVID-19. Repertoires were generated with immunoSEQ multiplex PCR, while TCRdb's copy carries only in-frame clones and drops some. Among roughly 190,000 clones listed, 85% to 95% were seen once. The sample was peripheral blood. These TCRs come from a man aged 25 to 40 with COVID-19, enrolled during active disease.

This chain connects TRBV18 to TRBJ1-2, with a possible D match to TRBD1 (6 bases). CDR1 KGHSH and CDR2 LQKENI come from the germline V gene. The CDR3 contains 15 residues. Between the trimmed V and J ends, which lost 3 bases and 6 bases, there was a span of 17 bases. CDR3 residues: CASSPPSGGADGYTF. CDR3 DNA: TGTGCCAGCTCACCCCCGTCCGGGGGGGCTGATGGCTACACCTTC.

The V gene is TRBV19, the J gene TRBJ2-3, with D maybe TRBD2 (6 bases). The CDR3 extends over 14 amino acids. Trimming stripped 2 bases from V and 3 bases from J, with 9 bases between. Germline V gene sequence: CDR1 LNHDA, CDR2 SQIVND (reference sequence). The CDR3 sequence: CASSISGGTDTQYF. For the CDR3, the DNA is TGTGCCAGTAGTATATCCGGGGGTACAGATACGCAGTATTTT.

The V and J genes are TRBV6-5 and TRBJ1-3; tentative D call: TRBD1 (6 bases). Trimming cost V 4 bases and J 8 bases, with 9 bases left between them. Germline V gene lookup returns CDR1 MNHEY and CDR2 SVGAGI. The length of the CDR3 is 12 residues. The DNA of the CDR3 is TGTGCCAGCAGTTCACAGGGAGACACCATATATTTT. Amino acid sequence: CASSSQGDTIYF.

The rearrangement links TRBV24-1 to TRBJ2-1; 7 nucleotides align to TRBD2. J lost 10 bases, V lost 9 bases, and 14 bases had no gene match. CDR1 and CDR2 (germline): KGHDR, SFDVKD. The CDR3 has 14 amino acids. The CDR3 sequence: CATALGRGGREQFF. The DNA for the CDR3 is TGTGCCACCGCACTTGGGAGGGGAGGACGGGAGCAGTTCTTC.